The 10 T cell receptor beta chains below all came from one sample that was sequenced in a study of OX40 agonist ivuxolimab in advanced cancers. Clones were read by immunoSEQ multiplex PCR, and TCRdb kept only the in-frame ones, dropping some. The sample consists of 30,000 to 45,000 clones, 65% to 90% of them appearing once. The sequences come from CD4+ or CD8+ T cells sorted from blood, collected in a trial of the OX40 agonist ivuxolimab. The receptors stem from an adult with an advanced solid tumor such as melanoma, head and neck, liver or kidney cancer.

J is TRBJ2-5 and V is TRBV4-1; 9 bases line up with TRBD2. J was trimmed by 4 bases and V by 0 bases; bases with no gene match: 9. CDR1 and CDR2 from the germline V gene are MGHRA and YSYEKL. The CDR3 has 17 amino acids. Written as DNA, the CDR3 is TGCGCCAGCAGCCAAGATTACGGGCGGGGGGGCGCAGAGACCCAGTACTTC. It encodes CASSQDYGRGGAETQYF.

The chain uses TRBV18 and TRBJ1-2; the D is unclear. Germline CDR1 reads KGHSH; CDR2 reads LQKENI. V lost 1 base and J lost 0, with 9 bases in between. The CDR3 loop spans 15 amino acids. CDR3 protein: CASSPQSQTNYGYTF. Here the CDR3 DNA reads TGTGCCAGCTCACCACAGTCCCAGACTAACTATGGCTACACCTTC.

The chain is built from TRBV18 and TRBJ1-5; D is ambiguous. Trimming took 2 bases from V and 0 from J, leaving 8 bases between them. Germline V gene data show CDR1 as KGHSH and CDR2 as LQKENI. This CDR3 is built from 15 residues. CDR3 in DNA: TGTGCCAGCTCACCAAACGAAGCTAGCAATCAGCCCCAGCATTTT. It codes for CASSPNEASNQPQHF.

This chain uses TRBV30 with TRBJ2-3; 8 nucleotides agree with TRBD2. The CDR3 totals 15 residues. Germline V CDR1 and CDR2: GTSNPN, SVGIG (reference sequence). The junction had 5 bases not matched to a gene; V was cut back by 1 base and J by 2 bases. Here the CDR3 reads CAWSGLAGFTDTQYF. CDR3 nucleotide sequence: TGTGCCTGGAGTGGGCTAGCGGGCTTCACAGATACGCAGTATTTT. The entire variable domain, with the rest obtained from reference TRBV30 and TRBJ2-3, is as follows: SQTIHQWPATLVQPVGSPLSLECTVEGTSNPNLYWYRQAAGRGLQLLFYSVGIGQISSEVPQNLSASRPQDRQFILSSKKLLLSDSGFYLCAWSGLAGFTDTQYFGPGTRLTVL.

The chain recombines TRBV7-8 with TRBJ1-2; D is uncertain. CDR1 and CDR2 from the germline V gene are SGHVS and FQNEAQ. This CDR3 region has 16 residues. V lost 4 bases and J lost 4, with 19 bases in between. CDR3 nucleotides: TGTGCCAGCAGCTCTTCAAGTGATCAGACCCGCTATGGCTACACCTTC. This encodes CASSSSSDQTRYGYTF. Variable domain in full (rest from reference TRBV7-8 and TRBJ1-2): GAGVSQSPRYKVAKRGQDVALRCDPISGHVSLFWYQQALGQGPEFLTYFQNEAQLDKSGLPSDRFFAERPEGSVSTLKIQRTQQEDSAVYLCASSSSSDQTRYGYTFGSGTRLTVV.

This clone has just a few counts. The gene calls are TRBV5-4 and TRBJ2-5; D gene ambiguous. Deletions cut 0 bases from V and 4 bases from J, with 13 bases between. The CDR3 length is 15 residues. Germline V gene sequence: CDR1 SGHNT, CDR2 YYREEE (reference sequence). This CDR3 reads CASSLELTRTETQYF. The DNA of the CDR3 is TGTGCCAGCAGCTTGGAATTGACAAGAACAGAGACCCAGTACTTC.

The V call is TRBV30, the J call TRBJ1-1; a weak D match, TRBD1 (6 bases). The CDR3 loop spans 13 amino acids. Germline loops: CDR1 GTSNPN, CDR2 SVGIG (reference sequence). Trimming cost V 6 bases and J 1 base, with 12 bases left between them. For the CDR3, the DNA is TGTGCCTGTACCTCGACAGGGAACACTGAAGCTTTCTTT. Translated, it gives CACTSTGNTEAFF.

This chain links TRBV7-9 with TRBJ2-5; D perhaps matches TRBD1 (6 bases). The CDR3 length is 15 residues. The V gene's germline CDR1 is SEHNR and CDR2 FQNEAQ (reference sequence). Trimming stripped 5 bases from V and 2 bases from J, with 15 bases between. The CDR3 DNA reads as TGTGCCAGCAGCCCCTACAGGGACCCACAAGAGACCCAGTACTTC. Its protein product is CASSPYRDPQETQYF. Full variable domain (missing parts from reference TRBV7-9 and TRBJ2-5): DTGVSQNPRHKITKRGQNVTFRCDPISEHNRLYWYRQTLGQGPEFLTYFQNEAQLEKSRLLSDRFSAERPKGSFSTLEIQRTEQGDSAMYLCASSPYRDPQETQYFGPGTRLLVL.

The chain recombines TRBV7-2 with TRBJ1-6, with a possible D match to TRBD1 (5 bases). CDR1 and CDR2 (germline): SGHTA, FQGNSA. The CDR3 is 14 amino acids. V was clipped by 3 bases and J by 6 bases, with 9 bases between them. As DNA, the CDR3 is TGTGCCAGCAGCTTGGGCAGGGCTAATTCACCCCTCCACTTT. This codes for CASSLGRANSPLHF.

CDR3 sequence reads: CASSLSNRNNQPQHF. CDR3 nucleotide sequence: TGTGCCAGCAGCTTATCGAACAGGAATAATCAGCCCCAGCATTTT. The J gene is TRBJ1-5, the V gene TRBV7-8; perhaps TRBD1 as D (5 bases). Between the trimmed V and J ends, which lost 2 bases and 4 bases, there was a span of 12 bases. CDR3 size: 15 residues. CDR1 SGHVS and CDR2 FQNEAQ come from the germline V gene.